Each of the 14 T cell receptor beta chains below was sequenced from the same sample in a study of cytomegalovirus exposure and HLA in healthy donors. The PCR had 60 Vbeta and 13 Jbeta primers. The table came from immunoSEQ multiplex PCR; TCRdb's copy has only in-frame clones and leaves some out. The sample includes 110,000 to 150,000 clones, roughly a tenth of them seen just once. Sequencing used PBMCs. The source of these receptors is a male donor in good health and CMV-seronegative.

The chain links TRBV7-3 to TRBJ2-3, with a tentative D call TRBD2 (5 bases). This CDR3 has 15 residues. Trimming shortened V by 2 bases and J by 2 bases, and 11 bases separated the two germline ends. CDR1 and CDR2 (germline): SGHTA, FQGTGA. In nucleotides, the CDR3 is TGTGCCAGCAGCTTAGGAGTAGCGCCCACAGATACGCAGTATTTT. Protein sequence: CASSLGVAPTDTQYF. The whole variable domain, filled in from reference TRBV7-3 and TRBJ2-3, reads GAGVSQTPSNKVTEKGKYVELRCDPISGHTALYWYRQSLGQGPEFLIYFQGTGAADDSGLPNDRFFAVRPEGSVSTLKIQRTERGDSAVYLCASSLGVAPTDTQYFGPGTRLTVL.

CDR3: CASSHDVVGQKDQPQHF. CDR3 sequence (DNA): TGTGCCAGCAGCCACGATGTAGTGGGGCAGAAAGATCAGCCCCAGCATTTT. The genes are TRBV4-2 and TRBJ1-5; D perhaps matches TRBD1 (5 bases). Deletions cut 3 bases from V and 5 bases from J, with 20 bases between. This CDR3 is 17 amino acids long. Per the germline V gene, CDR1 is LGHNA and CDR2 is YNFKEQ.

This chain joins TRBV30 and TRBJ2-2, with D possibly TRBD2 on 6 matching bases. Germline V lookup: CDR1 GTSNPN, CDR2 SVGIG (reference sequence). The CDR3 spans 12 residues. V lost 0 bases, J lost 8 bases, and 7 bases lay in between. The CDR3 loop is CAWSVRGGELFF. The CDR3 DNA reads as TGTGCCTGGAGTGTACGGGGGGGGGAGCTGTTTTTT.

The chain recombines TRBV9 with TRBJ1-1, with D tentatively TRBD1 (6 bases). In germline, CDR1 is SGDLS, CDR2 YYNGEE. Trimming left V 4 bases short and J 10 bases short, with 17 bases between. The length of the CDR3 is 13 residues. Written as DNA, the CDR3 is TGTGCCAGCAGCCCCCGGGGGGGCTCGGGAGCTTTCTTT. Translating it yields CASSPRGGSGAFF.

This clone has a handful of counts. Other DNA variants within this sample encode the same CDR3. The V call is TRBV7-9, the J call TRBJ2-5; D call uncertain. This CDR3 comprises 11 residues. Germline lookup yields CDR1 SEHNR and CDR2 FQNEAQ (reference sequence). V dropped 3 bases and J dropped 5 bases, with 4 bases sitting between them. The CDR3 loop is CASSFSETQYF. DNA of the CDR3: TGTGCCAGCAGCTTCTCTGAGACCCAGTACTTC.

A few counts support this clone. A junction end diverges from the germline sequence, so it may reflect a read error. The chain links TRBV20-1 to TRBJ2-7, with D uncertain. The CDR3 is made up of 11 amino acids. Germline V lookup: CDR1 DFQATT, CDR2 SNEGSKA (reference sequence). Here the CDR3 reads CSATPPTDLPF. CDR3 nucleotide sequence: TGCAGTGCCACACCCCCAACAGACCTCCCCTTC.

The chain has TRBV5-4 and TRBJ1-2, with TRBD1 as a possible D gene (6 bases). The CDR3 runs to 14 residues. CDR1 SGHNT and CDR2 YYREEE come from the germline V gene (reference sequence). Between the trimmed V and J ends, which lost 1 base and 4 bases, there was a span of 11 bases. In nucleotides, the CDR3 is TGTGCCAGCAGCTTGAGTTTGGGGGCCTATGGCTACACCTTC. This codes for CASSLSLGAYGYTF. The full variable domain, with the rest looked up from reference TRBV5-4 and TRBJ1-2, is ETGVTQSPTHLIKTRGQQVTLRCSSQSGHNTVSWYQQALGQGPQFIFQYYREEENGRGNFPPRFSGLQFPNYSSELNVNALELDDSALYLCASSLSLGAYGYTFGSGTRLTVV.

This clone was found a few times. V usage is TRBV7-8 and J usage is TRBJ1-2; unclear D gene. The ends were cut back, 5 bases at V and 3 bases at J, with 13 bases in the middle. The germline gives CDR1 SGHVS, CDR2 FQNEAQ. The CDR3 is made up of 14 amino acids. The DNA for the CDR3 is TGTGCCAGCAGCCTCCAGGCCCAGGACTATGGCTACACCTTC. Translating gives CASSLQAQDYGYTF.

This clone has more than one count but fewer than ten. The genes are TRBV19 and TRBJ2-7; tentatively, D is TRBD2 (5 bases). The CDR3 has 15 residues. The germline CDR1 and CDR2 sequences are LNHDA and SQIVND (reference sequence). V lost 1 base and J 2 bases, leaving 12 bases between the germline ends. CDR3 nucleotides: TGTGCCAGTAGTATAGCCCTGGACTCCGCCTACGAGCAGTACTTC. Its translation: CASSIALDSAYEQYF.

The chain uses TRBV9 and TRBJ2-1; 7 positions match TRBD1. There are 13 residues in the CDR3. In germline, CDR1 is SGDLS, CDR2 YYNGEE. J was trimmed by 6 bases and V by 3 bases; bases with no gene match: 3. The CDR3 region is CASSAGQSNEQFF. The CDR3 region has the DNA TGTGCCAGCAGCGCGGGACAGAGCAATGAGCAGTTCTTC.

There are a few counts of this clone. The V call is TRBV6-1, the J call TRBJ2-1; D is unresolved. CDR3 length: 14 residues. V dropped 0 bases and J dropped 6 bases, with 9 bases sitting between them. Germline V CDR1 and CDR2: MNHNS, SASEGT. The CDR3 is CASSEALSSNEQFF. The CDR3 DNA sequence: TGTGCCAGCAGTGAAGCGCTATCATCCAATGAGCAGTTCTTC.

This clone turned up a few times. The chain joins TRBV4-3 to TRBJ2-2; a weak D match, TRBD2 (6 bases). The length of the CDR3 is 15 residues. CDR1 is LGHNA, CDR2 YSLEER, per germline. V dropped 1 base and J dropped 4 bases, with 10 bases sitting between them. Here the CDR3 reads CASSQGDSSTGELFF. DNA for the CDR3: TGCGCCAGCAGCCAAGGGGACTCCAGCACCGGGGAGCTGTTTTTT.

This clone was counted a few times. The CDR3 is CASREWGAEAFF. In nucleotides, the CDR3 is TGTGCCAGCAGGGAGTGGGGAGCTGAAGCTTTCTTT. The J gene is TRBJ1-1, the V gene TRBV7-2, with D hard to call. The CDR3 has 12 residues. CDR1 is SGHTA, CDR2 FQGNSA, per germline. The V end lost 6 bases, the J end lost 6 bases, and 11 bases lay between the germline ends.

This clone has a handful of counts. This chain uses TRBV27 with TRBJ2-3; 7 bases match TRBD1. The germline V gene has CDR1 MNHEY and CDR2 SMNVEV (reference sequence). CDR3 length: 16 amino acids. J gave up 2 bases and V 6 bases, and 11 bases lay outside the gene matches. CDR3 amino acids: CASRYRGSVITDTQYF. The DNA of the CDR3 is TGTGCCAGCAGATACAGGGGCTCTGTGATCACAGATACGCAGTATTTT.